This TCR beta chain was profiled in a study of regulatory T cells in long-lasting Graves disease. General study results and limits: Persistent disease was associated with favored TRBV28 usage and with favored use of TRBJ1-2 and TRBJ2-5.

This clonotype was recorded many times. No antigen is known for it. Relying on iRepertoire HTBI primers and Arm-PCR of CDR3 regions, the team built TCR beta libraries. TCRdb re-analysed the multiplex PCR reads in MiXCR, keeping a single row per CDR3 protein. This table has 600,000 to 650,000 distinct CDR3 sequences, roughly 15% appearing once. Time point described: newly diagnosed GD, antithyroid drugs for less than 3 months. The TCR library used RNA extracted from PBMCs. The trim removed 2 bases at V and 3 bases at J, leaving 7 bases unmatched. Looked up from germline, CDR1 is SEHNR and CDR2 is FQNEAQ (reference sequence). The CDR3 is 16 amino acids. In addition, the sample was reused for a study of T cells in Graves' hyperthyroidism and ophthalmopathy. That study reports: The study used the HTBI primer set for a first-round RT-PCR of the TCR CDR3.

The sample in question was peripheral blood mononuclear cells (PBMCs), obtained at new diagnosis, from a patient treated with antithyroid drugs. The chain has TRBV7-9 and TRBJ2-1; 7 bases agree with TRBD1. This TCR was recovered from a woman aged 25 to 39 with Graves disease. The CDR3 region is CASSLRGQTHYNEQFF. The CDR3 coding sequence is TGTGCCAGCAGCTTAAGGGGACAGACCCACTACAATGAGCAGTTCTTC.